This record concerns one T cell receptor beta chain sequence. Its antigen is currently unknown. Researchers ran the PCR with 60 Vbeta and 13 Jbeta primers. Profiling relied on immunoSEQ multiplex PCR, and the TCRdb table lists in-frame clones only, not all of them. The sample contains tens of thousands of clones, 70% of which appear only once. These donors counted as nominally healthy when sampled, but unrecorded immune exposures were likely. These data are taken from a study of cytomegalovirus exposure and HLA in healthy donors. Study observations and caveats: In a later analysis, DRB1 alleles had the most associated TCRs; HLA-C alleles the fewest. Confirmation in vitro established that a few CMV-associated chains were specific for CMV antigens. Common viral pathogens seemed, in a later analysis, to connect with several of the most significant clusters.

CDR1 is SNHLY, CDR2 FYNNEI, per germline. The CDR3 runs to 16 residues. The ends lost 4 bases at V and 5 bases at J; junction bases unmatched: 9. The receptor comes from a woman in her forties or fifties in good health and CMV-seropositive. Sequencing used PBMCs. The V gene is TRBV2, the J gene TRBJ1-2; 11 positions match TRBD1. The chain's CDR3 is CASSALSGQGEYGYTF. The CDR3 DNA is TGTGCCAGCAGTGCGCTATCGGGACAGGGGGAGTATGGCTACACCTTC.